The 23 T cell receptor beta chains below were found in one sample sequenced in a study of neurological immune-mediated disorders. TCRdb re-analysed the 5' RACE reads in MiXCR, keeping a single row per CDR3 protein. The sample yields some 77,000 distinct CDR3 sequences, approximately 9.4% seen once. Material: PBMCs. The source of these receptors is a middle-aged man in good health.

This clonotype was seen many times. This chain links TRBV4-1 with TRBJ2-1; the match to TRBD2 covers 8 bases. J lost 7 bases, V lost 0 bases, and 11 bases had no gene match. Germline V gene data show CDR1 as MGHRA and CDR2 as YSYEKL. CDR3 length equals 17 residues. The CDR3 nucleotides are TGCGCCAGCAGCCAAGATTTGTCGGCGGGAGGTGGTAATGAGCAGTTCTTC. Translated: CASSQDLSAGGGNEQFF.

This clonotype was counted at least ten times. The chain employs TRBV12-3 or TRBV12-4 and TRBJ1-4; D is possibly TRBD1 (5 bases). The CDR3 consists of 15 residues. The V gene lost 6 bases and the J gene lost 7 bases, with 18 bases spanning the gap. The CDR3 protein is CASSPRGTGTEKLFF. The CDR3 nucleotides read TGTGCCAGCAGCCCTCGCGGGACGGGTACTGAAAAACTGTTTTTT.

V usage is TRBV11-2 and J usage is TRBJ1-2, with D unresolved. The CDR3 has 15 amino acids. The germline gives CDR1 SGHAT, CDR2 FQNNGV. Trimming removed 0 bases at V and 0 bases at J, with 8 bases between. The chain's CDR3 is CASSLDLRSNYGYTF. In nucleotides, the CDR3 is TGTGCCAGCAGCTTAGATCTTAGGTCTAACTATGGCTACACCTTC.

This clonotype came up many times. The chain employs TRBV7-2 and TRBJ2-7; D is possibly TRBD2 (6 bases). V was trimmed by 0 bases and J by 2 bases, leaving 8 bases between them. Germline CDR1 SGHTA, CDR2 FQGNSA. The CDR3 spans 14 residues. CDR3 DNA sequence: TGTGCCAGCAGCTTAGCGGCGGGGACCTACGAGCAGTACTTC. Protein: CASSLAAGTYEQYF.

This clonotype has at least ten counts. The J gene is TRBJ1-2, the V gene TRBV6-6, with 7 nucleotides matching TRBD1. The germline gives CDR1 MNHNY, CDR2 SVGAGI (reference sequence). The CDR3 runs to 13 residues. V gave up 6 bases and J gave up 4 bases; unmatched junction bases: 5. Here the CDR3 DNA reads TGTGCCAGCAGCGAACAGGGGACCTATGGCTACACCTTC. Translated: CASSEQGTYGYTF.

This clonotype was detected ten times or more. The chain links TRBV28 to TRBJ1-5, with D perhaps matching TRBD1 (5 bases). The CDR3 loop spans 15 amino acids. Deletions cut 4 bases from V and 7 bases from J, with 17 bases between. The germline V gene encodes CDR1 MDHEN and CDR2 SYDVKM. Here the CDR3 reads CASSSRQTALQPQHF. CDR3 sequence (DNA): TGTGCCAGCAGTTCGCGACAGACGGCCTTGCAGCCCCAGCATTTT.

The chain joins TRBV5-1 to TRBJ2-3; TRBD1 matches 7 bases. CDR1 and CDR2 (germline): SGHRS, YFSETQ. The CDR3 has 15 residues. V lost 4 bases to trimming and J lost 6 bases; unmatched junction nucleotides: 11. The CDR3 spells CASSPAPGGMDTQYF. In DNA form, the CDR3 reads TGCGCCAGCAGCCCGGCCCCAGGGGGTATGGATACGCAGTATTTT.

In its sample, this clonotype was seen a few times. CDR3 nucleotide sequence: TGTGCCAGCAGTTACTCCGGGCGGCGGGGACAGACCTACGAGCAGTACTTC. Translating it yields CASSYSGRRGQTYEQYF. This chain connects TRBV6-5 to TRBJ2-7; TRBD1 might be the D (7 bases). Germline V CDR1 and CDR2: MNHEY, SVGAGI. The CDR3 contains 17 residues. V was shortened by 0 bases and J by 2 bases, with 17 bases between the two germline ends.

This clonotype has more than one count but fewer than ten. CDR3 in DNA: TGTGCCAGCGCCCCTATGCAGGGGACGAACGAGCAGTACTTC. Amino acids: CASAPMQGTNEQYF. The rearrangement uses TRBV19 and TRBJ2-7, with D tentatively TRBD1 (6 bases). Germline CDR1 is LNHDA and CDR2 is SQIVND (reference sequence). V dropped 9 bases and J dropped 5 bases, with 20 bases sitting between them. This CDR3 comprises 14 residues.

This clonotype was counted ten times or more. The CDR3: CASSQPGGEQYF. For the CDR3, the DNA is TGCGCCAGCAGCCAACCAGGGGGGGAGCAGTACTTC. This rearrangement joins TRBV5-1 to TRBJ2-7, with a tentative D call TRBD1 (7 bases). With 4 bases removed from V and 7 bases from J, the gap between germline ends came to 12 bases. Germline V lookup: CDR1 SGHRS, CDR2 YFSETQ. CDR3 size: 12 residues. Looking up the rest from reference TRBV5-1 and TRBJ2-7 gives the full variable domain: KAGVTQTPRYLIKTRGQQVTLSCSPISGHRSVSWYQQTPGQGLQFLFEYFSETQRNKGNFPGRFSGRQFSNSRSEMNVSTLELGDSALYLCASSQPGGEQYFGPGTRLTVT.

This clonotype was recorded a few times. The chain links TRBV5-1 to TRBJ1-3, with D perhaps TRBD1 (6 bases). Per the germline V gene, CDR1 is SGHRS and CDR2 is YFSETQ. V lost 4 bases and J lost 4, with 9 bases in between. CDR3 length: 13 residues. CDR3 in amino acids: CASSTGLGNTIYF. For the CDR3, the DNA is TGCGCCAGCAGCACAGGGTTAGGAAACACCATATATTTT.

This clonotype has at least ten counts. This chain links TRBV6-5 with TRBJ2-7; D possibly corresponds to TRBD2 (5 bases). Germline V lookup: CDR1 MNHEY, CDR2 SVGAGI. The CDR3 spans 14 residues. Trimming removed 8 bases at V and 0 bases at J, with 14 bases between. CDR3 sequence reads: CASASGAPSYEQYF. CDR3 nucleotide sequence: TGTGCCAGCGCCAGCGGTGCTCCCTCCTACGAGCAGTACTTC.

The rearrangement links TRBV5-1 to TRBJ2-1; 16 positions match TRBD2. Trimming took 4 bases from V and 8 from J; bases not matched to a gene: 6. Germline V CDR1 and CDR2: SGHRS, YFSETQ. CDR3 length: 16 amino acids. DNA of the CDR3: TGCGCCAGCAGCCAGGGGACTAGCGGGAGGGCCGATGAGCAGTTCTTC. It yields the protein CASSQGTSGRADEQFF. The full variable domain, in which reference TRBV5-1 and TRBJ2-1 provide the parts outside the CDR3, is KAGVTQTPRYLIKTRGQQVTLSCSPISGHRSVSWYQQTPGQGLQFLFEYFSETQRNKGNFPGRFSGRQFSNSRSEMNVSTLELGDSALYLCASSQGTSGRADEQFFGPGTRLTVL.

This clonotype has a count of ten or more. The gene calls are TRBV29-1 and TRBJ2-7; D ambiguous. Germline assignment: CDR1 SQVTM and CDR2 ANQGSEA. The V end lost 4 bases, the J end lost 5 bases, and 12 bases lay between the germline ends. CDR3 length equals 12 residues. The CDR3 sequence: CSVVSGGNEQYF. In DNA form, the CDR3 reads TGCAGCGTTGTTTCCGGTGGCAACGAGCAGTACTTC.

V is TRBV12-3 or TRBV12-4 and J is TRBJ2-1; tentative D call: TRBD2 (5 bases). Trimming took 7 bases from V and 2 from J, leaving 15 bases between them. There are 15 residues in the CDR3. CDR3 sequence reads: CASTERQGTYNEQFF. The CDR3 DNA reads TGTGCCAGCACGGAGCGGCAAGGGACCTACAATGAGCAGTTCTTC.

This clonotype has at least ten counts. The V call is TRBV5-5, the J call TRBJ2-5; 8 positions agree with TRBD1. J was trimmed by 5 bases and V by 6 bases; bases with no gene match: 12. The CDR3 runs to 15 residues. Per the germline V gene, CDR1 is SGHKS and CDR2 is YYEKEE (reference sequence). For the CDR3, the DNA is TGTGCCAGCACATCGGAGGACAGGGTGTTGGAGACCCAGTACTTC. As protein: CASTSEDRVLETQYF.

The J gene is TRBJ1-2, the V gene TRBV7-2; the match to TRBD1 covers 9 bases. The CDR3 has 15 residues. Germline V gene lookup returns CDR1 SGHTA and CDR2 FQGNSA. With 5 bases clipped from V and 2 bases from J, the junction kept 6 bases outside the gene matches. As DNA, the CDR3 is TGTGCCAGCAGCCCTAACAGGGGGCTGAACTATGGCTACACCTTC. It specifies CASSPNRGLNYGYTF.

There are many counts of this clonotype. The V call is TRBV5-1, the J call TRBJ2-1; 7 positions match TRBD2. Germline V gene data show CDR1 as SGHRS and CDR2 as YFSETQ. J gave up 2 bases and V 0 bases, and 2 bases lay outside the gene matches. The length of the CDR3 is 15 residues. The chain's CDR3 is CASSLDLAAYNEQFF. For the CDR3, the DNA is TGCGCCAGCAGCTTGGACCTAGCGGCCTACAATGAGCAGTTCTTC. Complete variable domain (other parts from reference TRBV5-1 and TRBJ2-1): KAGVTQTPRYLIKTRGQQVTLSCSPISGHRSVSWYQQTPGQGLQFLFEYFSETQRNKGNFPGRFSGRQFSNSRSEMNVSTLELGDSALYLCASSLDLAAYNEQFFGPGTRLTVL.

CDR3 nucleotide sequence: TGCGCCAGCAGCTTTTTCGAGAGGACAGGGCTTTTTCAGCCCCAGCATTTT. Encoded protein: CASSFFERTGLFQPQHF. V gene TRBV5-1 combines with J gene TRBJ1-5; 8 bases align to TRBD1. Germline values: CDR1 SGHRS, CDR2 YFSETQ. V lost 2 bases to trimming and J lost 6 bases; unmatched junction nucleotides: 13. The CDR3 extends over 17 amino acids.

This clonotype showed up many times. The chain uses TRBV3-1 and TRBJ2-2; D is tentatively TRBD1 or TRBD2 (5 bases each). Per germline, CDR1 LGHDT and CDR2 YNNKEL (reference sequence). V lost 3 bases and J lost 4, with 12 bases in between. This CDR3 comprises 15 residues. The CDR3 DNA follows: TGTGCCAGCAGCCACGGGACCGCCGGCACCGGGGAGCTGTTTTTT. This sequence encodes CASSHGTAGTGELFF.

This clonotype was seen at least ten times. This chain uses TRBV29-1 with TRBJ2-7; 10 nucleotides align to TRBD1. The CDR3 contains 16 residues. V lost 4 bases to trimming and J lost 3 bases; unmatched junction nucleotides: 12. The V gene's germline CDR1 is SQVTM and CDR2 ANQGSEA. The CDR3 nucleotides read TGCAGCGTTGCCGGGACAGGGGCCCCGGGGGGCTACGAGCAGTACTTC. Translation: CSVAGTGAPGGYEQYF.

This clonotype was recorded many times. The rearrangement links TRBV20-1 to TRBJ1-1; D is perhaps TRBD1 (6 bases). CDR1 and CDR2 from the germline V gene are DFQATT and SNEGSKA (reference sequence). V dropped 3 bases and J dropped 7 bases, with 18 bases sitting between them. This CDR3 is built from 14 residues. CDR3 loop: CSARSGGPWGEAFF. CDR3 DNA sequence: TGCAGTGCTAGGTCGGGGGGGCCGTGGGGTGAAGCTTTCTTT.

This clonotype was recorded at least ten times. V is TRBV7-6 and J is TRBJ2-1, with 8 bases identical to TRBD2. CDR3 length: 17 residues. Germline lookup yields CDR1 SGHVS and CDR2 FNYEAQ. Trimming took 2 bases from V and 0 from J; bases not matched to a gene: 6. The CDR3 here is CASSLTTSDRSYNEQFF. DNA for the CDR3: TGTGCCAGCAGCTTAACGACTAGCGATCGCTCCTACAATGAGCAGTTCTTC.